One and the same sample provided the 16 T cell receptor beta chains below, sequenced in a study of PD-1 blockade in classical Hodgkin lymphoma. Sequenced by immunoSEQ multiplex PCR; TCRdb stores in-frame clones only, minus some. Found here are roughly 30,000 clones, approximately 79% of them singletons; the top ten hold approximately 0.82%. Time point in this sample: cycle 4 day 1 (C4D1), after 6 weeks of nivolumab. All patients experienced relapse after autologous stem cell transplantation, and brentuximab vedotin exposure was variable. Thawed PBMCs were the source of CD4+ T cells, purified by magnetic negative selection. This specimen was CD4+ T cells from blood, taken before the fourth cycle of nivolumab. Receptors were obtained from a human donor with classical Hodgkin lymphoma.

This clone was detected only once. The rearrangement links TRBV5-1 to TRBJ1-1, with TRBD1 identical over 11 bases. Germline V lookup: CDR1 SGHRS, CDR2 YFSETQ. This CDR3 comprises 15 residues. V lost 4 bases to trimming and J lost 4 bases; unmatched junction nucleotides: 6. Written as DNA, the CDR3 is TGCGCCAGCAGCCTGGGCGGGACAGGGGGCACTGAAGCTTTCTTT. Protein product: CASSLGGTGGTEAFF.

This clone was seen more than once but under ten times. CDR3 residues: CASSPDVQIISGNTIYF. CDR3 nucleotide sequence: TGTGCCAGCAGCCCCGACGTCCAGATCATCTCTGGAAACACCATATATTTT. V gene TRBV7-9 combines with J gene TRBJ1-3; D unresolved. Germline CDR1 reads SEHNR; CDR2 reads FQNEAQ (reference sequence). The CDR3 covers 17 residues. V lost 5 bases to trimming and J lost 0 bases, with 17 bases between them.

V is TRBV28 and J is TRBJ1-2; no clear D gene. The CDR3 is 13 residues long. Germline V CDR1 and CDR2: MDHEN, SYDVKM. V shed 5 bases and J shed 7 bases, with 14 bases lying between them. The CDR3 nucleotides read TGTGCCAGCAGTCCCCCGGCCCCCCCTGGCTACACCTTC. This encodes CASSPPAPPGYTF.

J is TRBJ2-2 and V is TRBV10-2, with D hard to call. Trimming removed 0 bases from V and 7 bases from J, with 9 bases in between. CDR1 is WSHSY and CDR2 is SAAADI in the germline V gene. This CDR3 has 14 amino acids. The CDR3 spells CASSESIWIGELFF. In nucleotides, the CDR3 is TGCGCCAGCAGTGAGTCGATATGGATCGGGGAGCTGTTTTTT.

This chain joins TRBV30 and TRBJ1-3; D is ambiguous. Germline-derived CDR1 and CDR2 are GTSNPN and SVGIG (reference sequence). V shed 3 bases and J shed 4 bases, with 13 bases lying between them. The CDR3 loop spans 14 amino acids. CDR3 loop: CAWSRPGYGNTIYF. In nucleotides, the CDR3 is TGTGCCTGGAGCCGACCGGGGTACGGAAACACCATATATTTT.

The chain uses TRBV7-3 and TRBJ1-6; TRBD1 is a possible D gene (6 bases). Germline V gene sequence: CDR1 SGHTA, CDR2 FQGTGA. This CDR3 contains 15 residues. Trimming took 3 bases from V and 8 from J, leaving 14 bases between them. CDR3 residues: CASSLRGALDSPLHF. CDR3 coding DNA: TGTGCCAGCAGCTTGAGGGGGGCTCTGGATTCACCCCTCCACTTT.

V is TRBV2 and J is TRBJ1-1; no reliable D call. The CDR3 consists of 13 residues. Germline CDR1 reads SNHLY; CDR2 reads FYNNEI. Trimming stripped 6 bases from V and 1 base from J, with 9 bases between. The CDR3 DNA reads TGTGCCAGCAGCGTGACGGAGAACACTGAAGCTTTCTTT. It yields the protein CASSVTENTEAFF.

The CDR3 DNA reads as TGTGCCAGCAGCCCCCCCCAACGGGTACCTGGGGACGAGCAGTACTTC. This sequence encodes CASSPPQRVPGDEQYF. This chain links TRBV14 with TRBJ2-7; unclear D gene. This CDR3 comprises 16 residues. The V end lost 4 bases, the J end lost 5 bases, and 21 bases lay between the germline ends. Germline V lookup: CDR1 SGHDN, CDR2 FVKESK.

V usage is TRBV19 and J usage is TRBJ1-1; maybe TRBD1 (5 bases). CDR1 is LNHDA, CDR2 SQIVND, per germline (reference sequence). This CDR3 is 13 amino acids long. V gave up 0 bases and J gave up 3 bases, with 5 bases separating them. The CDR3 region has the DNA TGTGCCAGTAGTATAGACAGGGACACTGAAGCTTTCTTT. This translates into CASSIDRDTEAFF.

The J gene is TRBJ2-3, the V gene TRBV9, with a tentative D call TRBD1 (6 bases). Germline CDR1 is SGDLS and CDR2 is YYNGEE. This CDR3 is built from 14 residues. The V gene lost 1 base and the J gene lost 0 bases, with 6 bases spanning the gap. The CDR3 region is CASSVRGSTDTQYF. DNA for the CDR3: TGTGCCAGCAGCGTAAGGGGGAGCACAGATACGCAGTATTTT.

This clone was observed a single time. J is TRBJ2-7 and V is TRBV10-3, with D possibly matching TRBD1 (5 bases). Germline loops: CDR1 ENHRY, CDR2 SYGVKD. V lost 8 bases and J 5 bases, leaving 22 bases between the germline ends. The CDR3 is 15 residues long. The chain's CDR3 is CAISGLGYLGDEQYF. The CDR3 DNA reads TGTGCCATCTCAGGGTTGGGTTATTTAGGCGACGAGCAGTACTTC.

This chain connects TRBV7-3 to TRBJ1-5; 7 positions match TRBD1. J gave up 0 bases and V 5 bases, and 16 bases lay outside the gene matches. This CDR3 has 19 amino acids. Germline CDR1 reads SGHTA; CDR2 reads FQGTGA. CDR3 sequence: CASSRFHAGTENSNQPQHF. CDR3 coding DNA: TGTGCCAGCAGCCGCTTCCACGCGGGGACAGAGAATAGCAATCAGCCCCAGCATTTT.

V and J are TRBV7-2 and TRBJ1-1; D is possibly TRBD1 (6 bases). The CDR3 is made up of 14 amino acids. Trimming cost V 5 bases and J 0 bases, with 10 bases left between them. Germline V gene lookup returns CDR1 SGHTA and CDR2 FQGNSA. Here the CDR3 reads CASSRQVMNTEAFF. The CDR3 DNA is TGTGCCAGCAGCCGACAGGTGATGAACACTGAAGCTTTCTTT.

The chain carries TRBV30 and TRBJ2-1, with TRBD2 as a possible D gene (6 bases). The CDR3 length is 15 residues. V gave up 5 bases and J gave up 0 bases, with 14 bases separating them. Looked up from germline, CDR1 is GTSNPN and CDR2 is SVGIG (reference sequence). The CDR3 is CAWRRGILSYNEQFF. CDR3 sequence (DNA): TGTGCCTGGCGTCGGGGGATCCTCTCCTACAATGAGCAGTTCTTC. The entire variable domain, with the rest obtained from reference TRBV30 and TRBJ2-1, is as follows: SQTIHQWPATLVQPVGSPLSLECTVEGTSNPNLYWYRQAAGRGLQLLFYSVGIGQISSEVPQNLSASRPQDRQFILSSKKLLLSDSGFYLCAWRRGILSYNEQFFGPGTRLTVL.

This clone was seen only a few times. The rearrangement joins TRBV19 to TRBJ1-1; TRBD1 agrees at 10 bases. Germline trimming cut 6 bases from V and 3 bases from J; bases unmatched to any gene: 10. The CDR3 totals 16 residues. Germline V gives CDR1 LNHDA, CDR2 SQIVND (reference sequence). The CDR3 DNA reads TGTGCCAGTAGCGTCGAACCGGGACAGGGGTACACTGAAGCTTTCTTT. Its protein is CASSVEPGQGYTEAFF.

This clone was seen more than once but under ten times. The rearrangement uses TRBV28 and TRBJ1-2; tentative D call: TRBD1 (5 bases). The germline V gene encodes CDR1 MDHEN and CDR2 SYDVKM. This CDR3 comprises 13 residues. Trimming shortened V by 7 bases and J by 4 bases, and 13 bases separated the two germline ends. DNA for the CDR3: TGTGCCAGCATCGAAAGGGGTTTCTATGGCTACACCTTC. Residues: CASIERGFYGYTF.